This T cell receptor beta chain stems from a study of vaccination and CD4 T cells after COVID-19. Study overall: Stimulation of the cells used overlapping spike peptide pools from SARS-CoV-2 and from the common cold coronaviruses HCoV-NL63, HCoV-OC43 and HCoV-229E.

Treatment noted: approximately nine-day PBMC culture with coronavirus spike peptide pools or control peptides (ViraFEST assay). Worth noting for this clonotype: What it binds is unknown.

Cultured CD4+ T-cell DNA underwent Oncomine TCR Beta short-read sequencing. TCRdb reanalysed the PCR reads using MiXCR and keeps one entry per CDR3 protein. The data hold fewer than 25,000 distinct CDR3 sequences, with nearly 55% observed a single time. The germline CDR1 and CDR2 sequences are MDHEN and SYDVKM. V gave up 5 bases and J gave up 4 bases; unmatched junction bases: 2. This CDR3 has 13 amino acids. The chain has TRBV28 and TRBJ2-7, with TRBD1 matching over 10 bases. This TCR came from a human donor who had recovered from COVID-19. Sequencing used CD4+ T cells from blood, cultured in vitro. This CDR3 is CASSPGQGYEQYF. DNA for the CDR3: TGTGCCAGCAGTCCGGGACAGGGGTACGAGCAGTACTTC.